The T cell receptor beta chain under discussion was sequenced for a study of T cell responses to AZD1222 COVID-19 vaccine. Whole-study findings and limits: It was only 6 or 7 AZD1222 recipients who were seropositive at baseline. The study found Spike-specific TCR breadth and depth rose after two AZD1222 doses. Of spike-specific TCRs, nearly half reportedly target regions left unmutated in variants.

The germline V gene encodes CDR1 SGHRS and CDR2 YFSETQ. V lost 0 bases and J 8 bases, leaving 15 bases between the germline ends. The CDR3 consists of 15 residues. The assay was immunoSEQ multiplex PCR, and TCRdb's table has in-frame clones only and misses some. This sample yields 110,000 to 150,000 clones, of which 75% to 95% are seen a single time; roughly 3.1% belongs to the top ten. Turning to this clone: As yet, its antigen is unknown.

The clonotype originates from an adult in good health. This specimen consisted of peripheral blood, obtained on day 0 of AZD1222 vaccination. This sequence joins TRBV5-1 and TRBJ2-1; D may be TRBD2 (7 bases). CDR3 protein: CASSLGRGGPDEQFF. Here the CDR3 DNA reads TGCGCCAGCAGCTTGGGGAGGGGGGGCCCCGATGAGCAGTTCTTC.